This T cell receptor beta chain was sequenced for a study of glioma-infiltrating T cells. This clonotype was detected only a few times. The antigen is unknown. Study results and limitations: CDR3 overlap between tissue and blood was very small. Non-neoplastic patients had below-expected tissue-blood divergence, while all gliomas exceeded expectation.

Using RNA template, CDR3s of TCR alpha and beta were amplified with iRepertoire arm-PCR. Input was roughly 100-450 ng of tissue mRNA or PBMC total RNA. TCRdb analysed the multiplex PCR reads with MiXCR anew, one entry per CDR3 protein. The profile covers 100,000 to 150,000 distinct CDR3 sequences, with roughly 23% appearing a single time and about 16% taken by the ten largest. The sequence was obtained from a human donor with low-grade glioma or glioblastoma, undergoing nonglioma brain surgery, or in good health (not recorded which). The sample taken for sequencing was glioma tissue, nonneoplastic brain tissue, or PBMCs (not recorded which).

As DNA, the CDR3 is TGTGCCAGCAGAACTTCCGGAGAGCTTTACAATGAGCAGTTCTTC. As protein: CASRTSGELYNEQFF. The chain couples TRBV7-3 to TRBJ2-1; D unclear. With 6 bases removed from V and 4 bases from J, the gap between germline ends came to 16 bases. This CDR3 is 15 amino acids long. Per the germline V gene, CDR1 is SGHTA and CDR2 is FQGTGA.